This is a list of T cell receptor beta chains from one sample in a study of CD8 T cells in Susac syndrome. Via MiXCR, TCRdb re-called the immunoSEQ multiplex PCR reads, giving one row per CDR3 protein. The profile shows about 120,000 distinct CDR3 sequences, 85% to 95% of them singletons. Sequencing input: CD8+ T cells from PBMCs. The source of these receptors is a human donor in good health. Both conserved end residues are trimmed from each CDR3.

v_gene,CDR3aa
TRBV7-2,ASSLSGGTVNEQF
TRBV6-6,ASSRVQGMGSYEQY
TRBV5-1,ASSLGGEGYEQY
TRBV2,ASSEAAGFFNTEAF
TRBV20-1,SAEGLAGRNEQF
TRBV5-8,ASSLILAGASEQY
TRBV5-1,ASSFSTGTTNEKLF
TRBV12-3/TRBV12-4,ASSLSGGETQY
TRBV6-7,ASSYETCTDTQY
TRBV20-1,SARGAIKPGSCF
TRBV28,ASSIGQGTNEQY
TRBV2,ASSDFLGGLAAGDTQY
TRBV19,ASSFQDKNTGELF
TRBV29-1,SVGSDRSLEQY
TRBV25-1,ASSEEGYGYT
TRBV12-3/TRBV12-4,ASSRGSNYEQY
TRBV7-2,ASSPTGLYEQY
TRBV7-2,ASSPRPGLENTGELF
TRBV15,ATSRAGTGLNNEQF
TRBV30,AWARDRDITNYGYT
TRBV20-1,SARDPKQLQPYGYT
TRBV19,ASTSQGPGANVLT
TRBV27,ASSLQGAYEQY
TRBV7-2,ASSPSTPRGNGYT
TRBV11-2,ASSFTSSGGAREQF
TRBV6-2/TRBV6-3,ASSYGENEQF
TRBV18,ASSPPASANYGYT
TRBV2,ASSRRGPTYEQY
TRBV18,ASSPPAGPNTGELF
TRBV6-5,ASNDLGGRAKEQY
TRBV15,ATSRDMAETQY
TRBV5-5,ASSLAGHHYNEQF
TRBV6-5,ASSSGQGYDEQY
TRBV20-1,SASDRVEKLF
TRBV6-2/TRBV6-3,ASQAYRVPYNEQF
TRBV9,ASSVGVGRPNTGELF
TRBV6-2/TRBV6-3,ASSPGPTETQY
TRBV5-1,ASSFEGQYNYGYT
TRBV7-9,ASSFASGNTDTQY
TRBV20-1,SASIGRGNQPQH
TRBV7-2,ASSRPGQAQETQY
TRBV18,ASSPTTSGETQY
TRBV3-1,ASSGTSGSYEQY
TRBV25-1,ASSERPFRRGYT
TRBV6-5,ASSYSPEETQY
TRBV3-1,ASSQTDTQY
TRBV23-1,ASSQSGQEAYCEQY
TRBV4-1,ASSPYPGLASYEQY
TRBV4-3,ASTNDRLNTEAF
TRBV28,ASLAGVSGEQY
TRBV10-3,AISESGGGLSAEAF
TRBV19,ASTSLAGGPYYNEQF
TRBV12-3/TRBV12-4,ASSLFASDYGYT
TRBV6-2/TRBV6-3,ASSNRLEGETQY
TRBV28,ASSFRQTLYNEQF
TRBV7-3,ASSETSNEQF
TRBV7-3,ASSLRERAGGPSREQY
TRBV9,ASSGDMLYGYT
TRBV6-2/TRBV6-3,ASSYGGLITDTQY